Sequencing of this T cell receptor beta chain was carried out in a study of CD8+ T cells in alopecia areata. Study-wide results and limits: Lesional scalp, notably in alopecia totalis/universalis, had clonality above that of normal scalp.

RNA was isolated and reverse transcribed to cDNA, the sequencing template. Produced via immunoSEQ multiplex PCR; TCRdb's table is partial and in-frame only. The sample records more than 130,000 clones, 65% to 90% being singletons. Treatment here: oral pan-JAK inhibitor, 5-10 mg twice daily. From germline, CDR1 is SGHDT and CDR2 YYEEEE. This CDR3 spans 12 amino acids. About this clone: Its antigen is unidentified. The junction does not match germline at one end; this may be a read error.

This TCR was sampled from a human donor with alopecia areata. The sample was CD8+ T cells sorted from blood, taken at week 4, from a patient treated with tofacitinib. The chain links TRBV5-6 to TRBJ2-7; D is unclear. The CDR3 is CASSLASSEQYF. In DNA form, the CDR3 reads TGTGCCAGCAGCTTGGCCTCCTCCGAGCAGTACTTC.